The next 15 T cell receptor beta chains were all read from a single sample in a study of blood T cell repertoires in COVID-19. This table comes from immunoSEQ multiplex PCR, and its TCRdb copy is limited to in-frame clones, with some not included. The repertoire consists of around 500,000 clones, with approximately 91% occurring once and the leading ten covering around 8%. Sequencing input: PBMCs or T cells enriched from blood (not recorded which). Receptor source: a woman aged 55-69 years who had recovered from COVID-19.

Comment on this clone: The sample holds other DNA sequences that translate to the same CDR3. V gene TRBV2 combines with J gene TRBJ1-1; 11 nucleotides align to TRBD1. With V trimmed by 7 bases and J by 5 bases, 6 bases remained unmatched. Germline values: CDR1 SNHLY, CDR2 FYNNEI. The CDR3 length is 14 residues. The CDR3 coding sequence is TGTGCCAGCACTGGACAGGGGGCGAATACTGAAGCTTTCTTT. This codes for CASTGQGANTEAFF. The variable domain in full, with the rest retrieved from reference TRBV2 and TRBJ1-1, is EPEVTQTPSHQVTQMGQEVILRCVPISNHLYFYWYRQILGQKVEFLVSFYNNEISEKSEIFDDQFSVERPDGSNFTLKIRSTKLEDSAMYFCASTGQGANTEAFFGQGTRLTVV.

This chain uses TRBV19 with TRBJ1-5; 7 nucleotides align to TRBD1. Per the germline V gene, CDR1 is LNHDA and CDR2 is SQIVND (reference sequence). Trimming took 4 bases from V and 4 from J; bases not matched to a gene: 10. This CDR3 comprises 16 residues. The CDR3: CASSTNGDRKNQPQHF. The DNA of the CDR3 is TGTGCCAGTAGTACGAATGGGGACAGAAAGAATCAGCCCCAGCATTTT.

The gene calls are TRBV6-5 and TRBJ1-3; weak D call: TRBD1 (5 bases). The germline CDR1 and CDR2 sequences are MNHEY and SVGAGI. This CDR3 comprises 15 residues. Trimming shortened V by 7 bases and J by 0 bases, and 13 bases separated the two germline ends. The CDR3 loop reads CASTWGPSSGNTIYF. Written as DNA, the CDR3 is TGTGCCAGCACTTGGGGCCCGAGCTCTGGAAACACCATATATTTT.

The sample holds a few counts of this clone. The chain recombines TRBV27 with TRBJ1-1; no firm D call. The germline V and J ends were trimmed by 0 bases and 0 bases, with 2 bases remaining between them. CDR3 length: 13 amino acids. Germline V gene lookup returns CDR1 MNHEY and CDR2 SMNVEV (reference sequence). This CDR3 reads CASSLSMNTEAFF. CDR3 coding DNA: TGTGCCAGCAGTTTATCTATGAACACTGAAGCTTTCTTT.

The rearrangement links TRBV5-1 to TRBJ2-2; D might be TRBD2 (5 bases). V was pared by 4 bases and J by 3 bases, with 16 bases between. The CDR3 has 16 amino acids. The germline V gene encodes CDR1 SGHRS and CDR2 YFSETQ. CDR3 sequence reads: CASSHRAAGDTGELFF. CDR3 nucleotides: TGCGCCAGCAGCCACCGGGCCGCCGGGGACACCGGGGAGCTGTTTTTT.

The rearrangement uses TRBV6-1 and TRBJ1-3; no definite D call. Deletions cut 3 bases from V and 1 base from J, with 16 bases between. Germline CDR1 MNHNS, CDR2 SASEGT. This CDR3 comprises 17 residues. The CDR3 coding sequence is TGTGCCAGCAGTGAGGCCCCTTTGACGGGGTCTGGAAACACCATATATTTT. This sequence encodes CASSEAPLTGSGNTIYF.

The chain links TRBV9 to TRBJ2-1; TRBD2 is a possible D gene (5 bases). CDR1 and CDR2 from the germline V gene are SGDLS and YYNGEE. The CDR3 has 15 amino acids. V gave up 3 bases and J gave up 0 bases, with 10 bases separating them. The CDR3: CASSAEGSSYNEQFF. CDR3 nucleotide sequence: TGTGCCAGCAGCGCTGAAGGGAGCTCCTACAATGAGCAGTTCTTC.

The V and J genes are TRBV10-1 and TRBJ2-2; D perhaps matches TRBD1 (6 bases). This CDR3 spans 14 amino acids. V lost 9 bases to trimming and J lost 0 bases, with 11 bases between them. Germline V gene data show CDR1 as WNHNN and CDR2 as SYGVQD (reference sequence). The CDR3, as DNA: TGCGCCAGTTCCAGGGGCCCGAACACCGGGGAGCTGTTTTTT. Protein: CASSRGPNTGELFF.

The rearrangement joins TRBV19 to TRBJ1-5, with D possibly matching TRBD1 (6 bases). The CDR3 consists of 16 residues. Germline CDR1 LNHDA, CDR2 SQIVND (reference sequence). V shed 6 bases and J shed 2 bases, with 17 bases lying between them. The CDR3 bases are TGTGCCAGTAGCAGACAGGAATTTCGGGGCAATCAGCCCCAGCATTTT. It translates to CASSRQEFRGNQPQHF.

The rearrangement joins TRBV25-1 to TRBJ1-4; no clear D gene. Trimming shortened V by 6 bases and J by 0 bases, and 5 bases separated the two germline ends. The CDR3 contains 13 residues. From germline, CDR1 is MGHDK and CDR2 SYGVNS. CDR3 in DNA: TGTGCCAGCAGAGCCGCAACTAATGAAAAACTGTTTTTT. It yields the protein CASRAATNEKLFF. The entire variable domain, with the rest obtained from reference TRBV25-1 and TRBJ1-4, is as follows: EADIYQTPRYLVIGTGKKITLECSQTMGHDKMYWYQQDPGMELHLIHYSYGVNSTEKGDLSSESTVSRIRTEHFPLTLESARPSHTSQYLCASRAATNEKLFFGSGTQLSVL.

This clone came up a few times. CDR3 region: CATSSQASTDTQYF. CDR3 sequence (DNA): TGTGCCACCAGTAGCCAGGCCAGCACAGATACGCAGTATTTT. The rearrangement uses TRBV24-1 and TRBJ2-3, with D uncertain. The CDR3 consists of 14 residues. Germline V gene data show CDR1 as KGHDR and CDR2 as SFDVKD. V was pared by 6 bases and J by 0 bases, with 9 bases between.

CDR3 in DNA: TGTGCCATCAGTGAAGGGGGTGAAAAACTGTTTTTT. It encodes CAISEGGEKLFF. This chain connects TRBV10-3 to TRBJ1-4, with D maybe TRBD1 (6 bases). Germline CDR1 and CDR2: ENHRY and SYGVKD. The V and J ends lost 3 bases and 7 bases respectively, with 6 bases between them. This CDR3 is built from 12 residues.

The CDR3 region has the DNA TGCGCCAGCAGCTCGGGACAGTTGGTCAATGAGCAGTTCTTC. Its translation is CASSSGQLVNEQFF. The V call is TRBV5-1, the J call TRBJ2-1; 7 bases are shared with TRBD1. CDR1 is SGHRS and CDR2 is YFSETQ in the germline V gene. The CDR3 has 14 amino acids. V dropped 3 bases and J dropped 6; count of bases not matched to a gene: 6.

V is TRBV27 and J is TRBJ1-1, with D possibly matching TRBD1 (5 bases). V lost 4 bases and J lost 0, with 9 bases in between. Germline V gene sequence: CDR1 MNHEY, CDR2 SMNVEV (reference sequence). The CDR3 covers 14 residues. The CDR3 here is CASSSDRLNTEAFF. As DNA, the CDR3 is TGTGCCAGCAGTTCAGACAGATTGAACACTGAAGCTTTCTTT.

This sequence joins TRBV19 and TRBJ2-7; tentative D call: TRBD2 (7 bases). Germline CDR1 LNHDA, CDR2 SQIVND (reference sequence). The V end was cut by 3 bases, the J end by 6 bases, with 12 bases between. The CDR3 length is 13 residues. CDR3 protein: CASSISGGAEQYF. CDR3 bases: TGTGCCAGTAGTATTTCTGGGGGGGCCGAGCAGTACTTC.